These 3 T cell receptor beta chains came from one sample sequenced in a study of blood T cells in healthy people across ages. PCR was performed a second time for roughly 7 to 11 cycles using a sample-barcoded 5' primer and a J-beta primer mix. TCRdb passed the 5' RACE reads through MiXCR, listing each CDR3 protein once. The table records about 1.6 million distinct CDR3 sequences, 34% of them present only once. Material for sequencing was blood. All receptors come from a woman in her 30s in good health.

This clonotype has more than one count but fewer than ten. The genes are TRBV4-1 and TRBJ2-1; D unclear. The germline V gene encodes CDR1 MGHRA and CDR2 YSYEKL. This CDR3 has 17 residues. Trimming removed 0 bases from V and 2 bases from J, with 14 bases in between. The CDR3 nucleotides are TGCGCCAGCAGCCAAGAGGGAATCTTGTTCGCCTACAATGAGCAGTTCTTC. Residues: CASSQEGILFAYNEQFF.

This clonotype was detected many times. The chain carries TRBV2 and TRBJ2-1; D unclear. The CDR3 length is 11 residues. V shed 7 bases and J shed 10 bases, with 11 bases lying between them. Germline V gives CDR1 SNHLY, CDR2 FYNNEI. The chain's CDR3 is CASTLKTEQFF. The CDR3 DNA reads as TGTGCCAGCACCCTAAAGACAGAGCAGTTCTTC.

CDR3 protein: CASRRSLGGSNTEAFF. The CDR3 DNA reads as TGTGCCAGCAGACGGTCGTTAGGGGGATCTAACACTGAAGCTTTCTTT. The chain uses TRBV27 and TRBJ1-1; a weak D match, TRBD1 (6 bases). The V end was cut by 6 bases, the J end by 2 bases, with 19 bases between. The CDR3 consists of 16 residues. Germline CDR1 MNHEY, CDR2 SMNVEV (reference sequence).